Each of the 21 T cell receptor beta chains below was sequenced from the same sample in a study of regulatory T cells in long-lasting Graves disease. The time point is: persistent/refractory GD, antithyroid drugs over 5 years with positive TRAb. RNA from PBMCs was the source of the TCR library. iRepertoire HTBI primers and Arm-PCR of CDR3 regions built TCR beta libraries. TCRdb re-derived calls from the multiplex PCR reads in MiXCR, one entry per CDR3 protein. The sample gives hundreds of thousands of distinct CDR3 sequences, 25% to 30% of which show up once; 40% to 50% is in the top ten. The material sequenced was peripheral blood mononuclear cells (PBMCs), taken when the disease was refractory, from a patient treated with antithyroid drugs. The receptors were sampled from a female donor with Graves disease.

V usage is TRBV19 and J usage is TRBJ2-7; tentatively, D is TRBD1 (6 bases). The CDR3 is made up of 15 amino acids. CDR1 and CDR2 (germline): LNHDA, SQIVND (reference sequence). The V end lost 5 bases, the J end lost 0 bases, and 14 bases lay between the germline ends. The CDR3 spells CASSLSGQTSYEQYF. The CDR3, as DNA: TGTGCCAGTAGTCTCTCCGGACAGACCTCCTACGAGCAGTACTTC.

This chain uses TRBV6-1 with TRBJ2-2; TRBD1 matches 7 bases. This CDR3 is built from 18 residues. Germline V gene data show CDR1 as MNHNS and CDR2 as SASEGT. J gave up 6 bases and V 2 bases, and 15 bases lay outside the gene matches. The CDR3 here is CASSERGAGTANPGELFF. CDR3 DNA: TGTGCCAGCAGTGAACGTGGGGCCGGGACAGCGAATCCCGGGGAGCTGTTTTTT.

This clonotype appeared many times. The J gene is TRBJ1-4, the V gene TRBV2; the D is unclear. The V gene lost 8 bases and the J gene lost 8 bases, with 15 bases spanning the gap. CDR1 and CDR2 (germline): SNHLY, FYNNEI. The CDR3 extends over 13 amino acids. The DNA of the CDR3 is TGTGCCAGCCAACATCCTTTGGAGGAAAAACTGTTTTTT. This encodes CASQHPLEEKLFF.

As regards this clonotype: This may stem from a read error, because a much larger clone lies one nucleotide away. The chain is built from TRBV27 and TRBJ1-4, with D perhaps matching TRBD1 (6 bases). Germline V CDR1 and CDR2: MNHEY, SMNVEV (reference sequence). The CDR3 covers 16 residues. V lost 2 bases and J 6 bases, leaving 16 bases between the germline ends. CDR3 sequence reads: CASSLRGRQADEKLFF. The CDR3 DNA sequence: TGTGCCAGCAGTTTAAGGGGAAGACAGGCTGATGAAAAACTGTTTTTT.

The V gene is TRBV7-9, the J gene TRBJ2-2; 9 nucleotides agree with TRBD2. CDR3 size: 15 residues. V shed 11 bases, J shed 2 bases, and the junction held 9 bases outside the gene matches. Germline V CDR1 and CDR2: SEHNR, FQNEAQ (reference sequence). DNA for the CDR3: TGTGCCTCCAAAAAGCGGGGGGAAAACACCGGGGAGCTGTTTTTT. Its translation is CASKKRGENTGELFF.

This clonotype was seen a few times. The gene calls are TRBV19 and TRBJ1-5; D gene unclear. Germline CDR1 is LNHDA and CDR2 is SQIVND (reference sequence). The CDR3 spans 15 residues. The ends were cut back, 1 base at V and 6 bases at J, with 13 bases in the middle. The CDR3: CASSIARGRSQPQHF. CDR3 nucleotide sequence: TGTGCCAGTAGTATAGCCCGAGGAAGGAGTCAGCCCCAGCATTTT.

This clonotype was counted between two and nine times. The CDR3 region is CAIREESSYEQYF. The CDR3 DNA reads as TGTGCCATCAGAGAAGAGAGCTCCTACGAGCAGTACTTC. The chain carries TRBV10-3 and TRBJ2-7, with no clear D. This CDR3 has 13 amino acids. The germline gives CDR1 ENHRY, CDR2 SYGVKD. The V end was cut by 6 bases, the J end by 0 bases, with 9 bases between.

This clonotype has just a few counts. The gene calls are TRBV12-3 or TRBV12-4 and TRBJ2-5, with 7 positions matching TRBD1. Trimming cost V 2 bases and J 4 bases; bases outside gene matches: 1. The CDR3 runs to 13 residues. The CDR3 spells CASSLTGVETQYF. The CDR3 DNA is TGTGCCAGCAGTTTAACAGGGGTAGAGACCCAGTACTTC.

The chain links TRBV28 to TRBJ1-5; TRBD1 aligns across 7 bases. Trimming took 3 bases from V and 7 from J; bases not matched to a gene: 6. The length of the CDR3 is 14 residues. Per germline, CDR1 MDHEN and CDR2 SYDVKM. In nucleotides, the CDR3 is TGTGCCAGCAGTTTTGAGGGGGCGAGGCAGCCCCAGCATTTT. Translating it yields CASSFEGARQPQHF.

CDR3 residues: CSVDRDRTDTQYF. In nucleotides, the CDR3 is TGCAGCGTTGACAGGGATCGCACAGATACGCAGTATTTT. The chain couples TRBV29-1 to TRBJ2-3, with TRBD1 as a possible D gene (5 bases). The V gene's germline CDR1 is SQVTM and CDR2 ANQGSEA. Trimming took off 3 bases at V and 1 base at J, with 8 bases between the two ends. CDR3 size: 13 residues.

Comments on this clonotype: This may stem from a read error, because a much larger clone lies one nucleotide away. The V call is TRBV11-2, the J call TRBJ2-5; D perhaps matches TRBD2 (5 bases). CDR1 is SGHAT, CDR2 FQNNGV, per germline. CDR3 length: 15 residues. V lost 4 bases and J lost 4, with 16 bases in between. The CDR3 bases are TGTGCCAGCAGCTCCGTGTTGGGGAGAGGAGAGACCCAGTACTTC. Amino acids: CASSSVLGRGETQYF.

As for this clonotype: One end of the junction is discordant with germline, which a read error may explain. This sequence joins TRBV3-1 and TRBJ1-1; D call uncertain. The CDR3 has 16 residues. Germline V gives CDR1 LGHDT, CDR2 YNNKEL (reference sequence). The CDR3 sequence is CASSQDKGVPNSEAFF. The CDR3 DNA sequence: TGTGCCAGCAGCCAAGACAAAGGAGTGCCTAACAGTGAAGCTTTCTTT.

The table lists this clonotype with a few counts. The gene calls are TRBV6-1 and TRBJ1-5; D uncertain. CDR1 is MNHNS, CDR2 SASEGT, per germline. CDR3 size: 17 residues. The V gene lost 5 bases and the J gene lost 1 base, with 18 bases spanning the gap. DNA of the CDR3: TGTGCCAGCAGTCCCTTAAAAGGGCCAGTCAGCAATCAGCCCCAGCATTTT. Protein sequence: CASSPLKGPVSNQPQHF.

This clonotype was picked up many times. J is TRBJ1-1 and V is TRBV2, with D perhaps TRBD1 (5 bases). With 5 bases removed from V and 2 bases from J, the gap between germline ends came to 12 bases. CDR1 is SNHLY and CDR2 is FYNNEI in the germline V gene. The CDR3 has 14 residues. The CDR3 region is CASSPTEANTEAFF. The DNA of the CDR3 is TGTGCCAGCAGTCCGACAGAAGCTAACACTGAAGCTTTCTTT.

The V call is TRBV5-1, the J call TRBJ1-1; 8 bases line up with TRBD1. V lost 1 base to trimming and J lost 3 bases; unmatched junction nucleotides: 2. The CDR3 covers 14 residues. Germline lookup yields CDR1 SGHRS and CDR2 YFSETQ. The CDR3 is CASSLKDRDTEAFF. DNA of the CDR3: TGCGCCAGCAGCTTGAAGGACAGGGACACTGAAGCTTTCTTT.

This chain links TRBV29-1 with TRBJ2-2; D is undetermined. Between the trimmed V and J ends, which lost 2 bases and 3 bases, there was a span of 4 bases. Germline lookup yields CDR1 SQVTM and CDR2 ANQGSEA. CDR3 size: 12 residues. The CDR3 nucleotides are TGCAGCGTTGAACCCCACACCGGGGAGCTGTTTTTT. Its translation is CSVEPHTGELFF.

The chain combines TRBV7-9 with TRBJ1-6; no reliable D call. V lost 10 bases and J lost 1, with 26 bases in between. Germline CDR1 reads SEHNR; CDR2 reads FQNEAQ (reference sequence). The CDR3 length is 19 residues. CDR3: CATGTLGGRPESYNSPLHF. Written as DNA, the CDR3 is TGTGCCACGGGCACCCTCGGCGGACGGCCGGAGTCCTATAATTCACCCCTCCACTTT.

This chain joins TRBV6-2 or TRBV6-3 and TRBJ2-7; D remains ambiguous. CDR3 length equals 12 residues. CDR1 MNHEY and CDR2 SVGEGT come from the germline V gene. The ends were cut back, 8 bases at V and 6 bases at J, with 14 bases in the middle. In DNA, the CDR3 is TGTGCCAGCCGCCGGTCCTTTGGCGAGCAGTACTTC. It yields the protein CASRRSFGEQYF.

This clonotype was counted between two and nine times. The V call is TRBV19, the J call TRBJ2-6, with D hard to call. The CDR3 consists of 13 residues. Germline-derived CDR1 and CDR2 are LNHDA and SQIVND (reference sequence). Trimming left V 6 bases short and J 3 bases short, with 6 bases between. The DNA for the CDR3 is TGTGCCAGTAGACCGGATGGGGCCAACGTCCTGACTTTC. Amino acids: CASRPDGANVLTF.

This clonotype was recorded at least ten times. The J gene is TRBJ2-7, the V gene TRBV3-1; D is possibly TRBD1 or TRBD2 (5 bases each). Germline lookup yields CDR1 LGHDT and CDR2 YNNKEL (reference sequence). The CDR3 has 15 amino acids. V was pared by 1 base and J by 2 bases, with 12 bases between. This CDR3 reads CASSQGGTDTYEQYF. CDR3 bases: TGTGCCAGCAGCCAAGGGGGGACCGATACCTACGAGCAGTACTTC.

A few counts support this clonotype. This rearrangement joins TRBV9 to TRBJ1-2, with 8 bases fitting TRBD1. CDR1 and CDR2 from the germline V gene are SGDLS and YYNGEE. This CDR3 has 16 residues. The V and J ends lost 5 bases and 6 bases, in that order; junction bases with no gene match: 15. CDR3: CASRQTGDKRSHGYTF. For the CDR3, the DNA is TGTGCCAGCAGACAGACAGGGGATAAACGAAGTCATGGCTACACCTTC.